The source of this T cell receptor beta chain is a study of breast tumors, draining lymph nodes, adjacent tissues. Germline V gene data show CDR1 as SQVTM and CDR2 as ANQGSEA. This CDR3 region has 11 residues. The V gene end was trimmed by 1 base and the J gene end by 9 bases; junction bases not matched to a gene: 0. One entry per CDR3 protein, called by TCRdb with MiXCR from the multiplex PCR reads. The data contain roughly 130,000 distinct CDR3 sequences, 20% of them seen just once; the ten biggest clones take up more than 3%. At least ten counts were recorded for this clonotype. Breast cancer patients provided tissue from their axillary draining lymph nodes.

The material sequenced was axillary lymph node tissue. The gene calls are TRBV29-1 and TRBJ2-1; 7 nucleotides line up with TRBD1. This clonotype was sampled from a female donor with breast cancer. Some clones in this sample may be carry-over from other donors' samples. In nucleotides, the CDR3 is TGCAGCGTTGAAGCAGGGGGTGAGCAGTTCTTC. This gives the protein CSVEAGGEQFF.